This TCR beta chain was identified during a study of T cell responses to AZD1222 COVID-19 vaccine. The assay was immunoSEQ multiplex PCR, and TCRdb's table has in-frame clones only and misses some. The sample carries some 97,000 clones, around 90% recorded once. CDR3 length: 15 residues. The V end was cut by 0 bases, the J end by 5 bases, with 11 bases between. The germline CDR1 and CDR2 sequences are LGHDT and YNNKEL (reference sequence). Whole-study results and caveats: The donor cohort was predominantly white British with a female majority, and clonal diversity may have been underestimated. Unmutated regions of variants are reportedly targeted by nearly half of spike-specific TCRs.

A word on this clone: The target antigen is unknown.

This specimen was peripheral blood, taken on day 0 of AZD1222 vaccination. This TCR came from an adult in good health. J is TRBJ1-5 and V is TRBV3-1 (or the pseudogene TRBV3-2), with D perhaps TRBD1 (6 bases). CDR3 nucleotide sequence: TGTGCCAGCAGCCAAGAATGGGGGGGCTATCAGCCCCAGCATTTT. Translating gives CASSQEWGGYQPQHF.